Below are 29 T cell receptor beta chains sequenced from a single sample in a study of T-cell memory formation after mild COVID-19 listed by TCRdb under 2021. Library prep was done by 5' RACE. The sample was run on an Illumina NovaSeq 6000. The public reads were reprocessed in TCRdb via fastp at Q25 and MiXCR, keeping in-frame beta chains. A single entry per CDR3 protein holds the most common genes and DNA from its merged rows. This sample gives 150,000 to 200,000 distinct CDR3 sequences in total; roughly 20% of them show up just once. Roughly 4% of the sample is held by the ten biggest clonotypes. The sample consisted of PBMCs or a T cell subset sorted from them (not recorded which). The receptors originated from a man aged 18 to 30 who had mild COVID-19 (a few samples of this study predate the infection). The sample titles of this study are shuffled in the database, so cell type and time point are left out; the donor was told from shared clones.

This clonotype was seen only a few times. The chain joins TRBV5-1 to TRBJ2-1, with a possible D match to TRBD1 (6 bases). With 4 bases removed from V and 9 bases from J, the gap between germline ends came to 17 bases. CDR3 size: 14 residues. Germline lookup yields CDR1 SGHRS and CDR2 YFSETQ. The CDR3 nucleotides are TGCGCCAGCAGCATGAGGACAGCATTTCTTGAGCAGTTCTTC. Its protein product is CASSMRTAFLEQFF.

This clonotype has just a few counts. The CDR3 spells CASSLNPVGNTDTQYF. CDR3 DNA sequence: TGTGCCAGCAGCTTAAACCCCGTGGGTAACACAGATACGCAGTATTTT. J is TRBJ2-3 and V is TRBV7-3; D gene unclear. There are 16 residues in the CDR3. The germline V and J ends were trimmed by 1 base and 2 bases, with 13 bases remaining between them. CDR1 and CDR2 from the germline V gene are SGHTA and FQGTGA.

V and J are TRBV7-6 and TRBJ1-6; D is uncertain. V lost 7 bases and J lost 5, with 15 bases in between. The CDR3 loop spans 15 amino acids. Germline CDR1 SGHVS, CDR2 FNYEAQ. CDR3 bases: TGTGCCAGCACACGTAATGGAGTGAATAATTCACCCCTCCACTTT. Its translation: CASTRNGVNNSPLHF.

Here the CDR3 DNA reads TGCAGTGCTAGAGAGCTAGCGGGGGTGCAGACCCAGTACTTC. It codes for CSARELAGVQTQYF. V gene TRBV20-1 combines with J gene TRBJ2-5; 10 positions match TRBD2. Germline CDR1 is DFQATT and CDR2 is SNEGSKA (reference sequence). V trimming: 0 bases; J trimming: 6 bases; junction bases outside the gene matches: 4. This CDR3 comprises 14 residues.

The chain uses TRBV4-3 and TRBJ2-3, with D perhaps matching TRBD2 (5 bases). Germline V gives CDR1 LGHNA, CDR2 YSLEER. The V gene lost 3 bases and the J gene lost 0 bases, with 16 bases spanning the gap. The CDR3 has 17 amino acids. The CDR3 reads CASSQTPGVISTDTQYF. The CDR3 coding sequence is TGCGCCAGCAGCCAGACCCCCGGGGTAATTAGCACAGATACGCAGTATTTT.

The chain recombines TRBV7-2 with TRBJ2-7; TRBD2 matches at 7 bases. The trim removed 4 bases at V and 4 bases at J, leaving 7 bases unmatched. The CDR3 runs to 14 residues. CDR1 is SGHTA and CDR2 is FQGNSA in the germline V gene. Here the CDR3 reads CASSSLRGSYEQYF. For the CDR3, the DNA is TGTGCCAGCAGCTCGCTGCGGGGGAGTTACGAGCAGTACTTC.

This rearrangement joins TRBV7-2 to TRBJ1-2; 8 bases are a match to TRBD1. V lost 3 bases, J lost 4 bases, and 7 bases stayed unmatched. The CDR3 covers 15 residues. Germline assignment: CDR1 SGHTA and CDR2 FQGNSA. The CDR3 DNA is TGTGCCAGCAGCTTGGGGACAGGCTCCTTCTATGGCTACACCTTC. This translates into CASSLGTGSFYGYTF.

The chain carries TRBV7-9 and TRBJ2-2; D is unclear. The V and J ends lost 3 bases and 7 bases respectively, with 12 bases between them. Per germline, CDR1 SEHNR and CDR2 FQNEAQ (reference sequence). CDR3 length: 14 residues. CDR3 DNA sequence: TGTGCCAGCAGCTTCCGTGATGGGGTCGGGGAGCTGTTTTTT. The encoded protein is CASSFRDGVGELFF.

This clonotype was seen more than once but under ten times. The CDR3 here is CASSPPTGTGETQYF. The DNA for the CDR3 is TGTGCCAGCAGTCCCCCGACCGGGACAGGGGAGACCCAGTACTTC. The V call is TRBV28, the J call TRBJ2-5; TRBD1 matches at 9 bases. CDR3 size: 15 residues. V shed 5 bases, J shed 5 bases, and the junction held 9 bases outside the gene matches. Looked up from germline, CDR1 is MDHEN and CDR2 is SYDVKM.

This clonotype was counted a few times. The rearrangement uses TRBV5-1 and TRBJ2-3; TRBD1 is a possible D gene (6 bases). Trimming removed 7 bases at V and 4 bases at J, with 19 bases between. Germline CDR1 is SGHRS and CDR2 is YFSETQ. This CDR3 comprises 15 residues. CDR3 DNA sequence: TGCGCCAGCGGGTCAGGGGCCGTTGGCCCAGATACGCAGTATTTT. The encoded protein is CASGSGAVGPDTQYF. The complete variable domain, with remaining parts taken from reference TRBV5-1 and TRBJ2-3, reads KAGVTQTPRYLIKTRGQQVTLSCSPISGHRSVSWYQQTPGQGLQFLFEYFSETQRNKGNFPGRFSGRQFSNSRSEMNVSTLELGDSALYLCASGSGAVGPDTQYFGPGTRLTVL.

The chain carries TRBV28 and TRBJ2-5, with 8 bases identical to TRBD2. Trimming cost V 6 bases and J 0 bases; bases outside gene matches: 6. This CDR3 has 15 amino acids. Germline loops: CDR1 MDHEN, CDR2 SYDVKM. The CDR3 nucleotides read TGTGCCAGCAGGAGGGCTAGCGGGTACCAAGAGACCCAGTACTTC. Amino acid sequence: CASRRASGYQETQYF.

This clonotype showed up just a few times. The V and J genes are TRBV5-6 and TRBJ1-6; a possible D gene is TRBD1 (6 bases). There are 17 residues in the CDR3. Trimming removed 5 bases from V and 8 bases from J, with 23 bases in between. Germline V CDR1 and CDR2: SGHDT, YYEEEE. The CDR3 nucleotides read TGTGCCAGCAGTTCCGCCACCTCCAGAGGGGGGCATTCACCCCTCCACTTT. Its protein product is CASSSATSRGGHSPLHF.

The V gene is TRBV5-6, the J gene TRBJ1-2; D is uncertain. The CDR3 length is 16 residues. The germline CDR1 and CDR2 sequences are SGHDT and YYEEEE. The V end was cut by 2 bases, the J end by 2 bases, with 16 bases between. The CDR3 DNA sequence: TGTGCCAGCAGCTTTCACCCCTACCTGGAGAACTATGGCTACACCTTC. Its protein product is CASSFHPYLENYGYTF.

This chain links TRBV7-9 with TRBJ2-3; 11 bases are a match to TRBD2. From germline, CDR1 is SEHNR and CDR2 FQNEAQ (reference sequence). V was pared by 3 bases and J by 6 bases, with 5 bases of the junction left unmatched. The CDR3 has 15 residues. CDR3 DNA sequence: TGTGCCAGCAGCTTCTGGACTAGCGGGTCGGATACGCAGTATTTT. The encoded protein is CASSFWTSGSDTQYF.

This clonotype was detected a few times. The chain is built from TRBV5-1 and TRBJ2-5, with 7 bases identical to TRBD2. Germline CDR1 reads SGHRS; CDR2 reads YFSETQ. This CDR3 contains 14 residues. J lost 4 bases, V lost 2 bases, and 5 bases had no gene match. The CDR3 region has the DNA TGCGCCAGCAGCTTCTGGGGGGGTGGAGAGACCCAGTACTTC. Its protein product is CASSFWGGGETQYF.

At least ten counts were recorded for this clonotype. This chain connects TRBV20-1 to TRBJ1-4; no clear D. V was clipped by 2 bases and J by 8 bases, with 12 bases between them. The CDR3 is 13 amino acids. CDR1 and CDR2 (germline): DFQATT, SNEGSKA (reference sequence). The CDR3, as DNA: TGCAGTGCTAGAATTACAGTCCAAGAAAAACTGTTTTTT. Amino acids: CSARITVQEKLFF.

This clonotype has just one count. The chain employs TRBV6-2 or TRBV6-3 and TRBJ2-5, with a possible D match to TRBD2 (5 bases). The CDR3 covers 14 residues. Germline assignment: CDR1 MNHEY and CDR2 SVGEGT. V was trimmed by 5 bases and J by 4 bases, leaving 14 bases between them. CDR3 coding DNA: TGTGCCAGCAGTCCCGGGATGTTAGGAGAGACCCAGTACTTC. It codes for CASSPGMLGETQYF.

The rearrangement links TRBV7-8 to TRBJ2-7; 7 bases map to TRBD2. The junction had 12 bases not matched to a gene; V was cut back by 5 bases and J by 2 bases. The CDR3 has 16 residues. Germline V gene lookup returns CDR1 SGHVS and CDR2 FQNEAQ. For the CDR3, the DNA is TGTGCCAGCAGCCCCGCCTCACTAGCGAATACCTACGAGCAGTACTTC. This gives the protein CASSPASLANTYEQYF.

The chain combines TRBV7-2 with TRBJ1-1; D is undetermined. The CDR3 runs to 13 residues. Germline CDR1 reads SGHTA; CDR2 reads FQGNSA. V lost 5 bases to trimming and J lost 7 bases, with 14 bases between them. CDR3 sequence reads: CASSEGPGFEAFF. DNA for the CDR3: TGTGCCAGCAGCGAAGGGCCGGGGTTTGAAGCTTTCTTT.

This clonotype was observed a single time. V usage is TRBV7-3 and J usage is TRBJ2-5; D may be TRBD1 (5 bases). V lost 2 bases to trimming and J lost 3 bases, with 13 bases between them. The germline gives CDR1 SGHTA, CDR2 FQGTGA. This CDR3 comprises 15 residues. CDR3 amino acids: CASSLQGRAEETQYF. The DNA for the CDR3 is TGTGCCAGCAGCTTACAGGGAAGGGCCGAAGAGACCCAGTACTTC.

This clonotype was detected only a few times. This sequence joins TRBV11-2 and TRBJ1-2; D unresolved. The CDR3 runs to 18 residues. Deletions cut 1 base from V and 0 bases from J, with 18 bases between. CDR1 is SGHAT and CDR2 is FQNNGV in the germline V gene. The chain's CDR3 is CASSLGAQRATSNYGYTF. CDR3 sequence (DNA): TGTGCCAGCAGCTTAGGCGCCCAGCGGGCTACTTCTAACTATGGCTACACCTTC.

The rearrangement links TRBV19 to TRBJ1-2, with D tentatively TRBD1 (6 bases). Trimming took 5 bases from V and 2 from J, leaving 15 bases between them. This CDR3 region has 15 residues. Germline V gene lookup returns CDR1 LNHDA and CDR2 SQIVND (reference sequence). The CDR3 bases are TGTGCCAGTAGTGCTACAGGGCTAAGGAACTATGGCTACACCTTC. Its translation is CASSATGLRNYGYTF.

This chain connects TRBV7-8 to TRBJ1-1; the D is unclear. Trimming pared 1 base from V and 8 bases from J, leaving 11 bases between. Looked up from germline, CDR1 is SGHVS and CDR2 is FQNEAQ. This CDR3 comprises 13 residues. CDR3 coding DNA: TGTGCCAGCAGCTTAGTTCTGGGAGCCGAAGCTTTCTTT. Translating gives CASSLVLGAEAFF.

Only a few counts were recorded for this clonotype. The chain employs TRBV10-3 and TRBJ2-3; possibly TRBD1 or TRBD2 for D (5 bases each). V lost 10 bases and J 0 bases, leaving 20 bases between the germline ends. The CDR3 has 16 residues. Germline-derived CDR1 and CDR2 are ENHRY and SYGVKD. The CDR3: CATGTGRIPSTDTQYF. CDR3 sequence (DNA): TGTGCCACCGGGACCGGACGGATACCGAGCACAGATACGCAGTATTTT.

This clonotype occurred a few times. V gene TRBV18 combines with J gene TRBJ1-2; 9 nucleotides agree with TRBD1. Germline lookup yields CDR1 KGHSH and CDR2 LQKENI. V lost 4 bases, J lost 8 bases, and 20 bases stayed unmatched. This CDR3 contains 18 residues. The CDR3 reads CASSHAVARDRALWGYTF. The CDR3 coding sequence is TGTGCCAGCTCACACGCCGTGGCCAGGGACAGGGCCTTGTGGGGCTACACCTTC.

The chain is built from TRBV15 and TRBJ2-7, with a possible D match to TRBD2 (5 bases). Germline V lookup: CDR1 LNHNV, CDR2 YYDKDF (reference sequence). CDR3 length equals 13 residues. V was cut by 0 bases and J by 7 bases, with 10 bases left in between. CDR3 bases: TGTGCCACCAGCAGAGATCTTTCGGGGGAGCAGTACGTC. Its translation is CATSRDLSGEQYV.

The V and J genes are TRBV4-3 and TRBJ2-5; TRBD1 matches at 7 bases. Trimming removed 0 bases from V and 5 bases from J; junction bases left unmatched: 6. In germline, CDR1 is LGHNA, CDR2 YSLEER. The length of the CDR3 is 15 residues. The CDR3 DNA reads TGCGCCAGCAGCCAAGATCCCAGGGGGAGTGAGACCCAGTACTTC. This encodes CASSQDPRGSETQYF.

The V gene is TRBV5-1, the J gene TRBJ2-3; no clear D. With 4 bases removed from V and 1 base from J, the gap between germline ends came to 10 bases. Germline values: CDR1 SGHRS, CDR2 YFSETQ. The CDR3 has 14 residues. CDR3 loop: CASSPNQGTDTQYF. For the CDR3, the DNA is TGCGCCAGCAGCCCTAACCAAGGCACAGATACGCAGTATTTT.

This clonotype was detected only a few times. The chain is built from TRBV27 and TRBJ2-5, with D tentatively TRBD2 (5 bases). There are 11 residues in the CDR3. Germline V gives CDR1 MNHEY, CDR2 SMNVEV (reference sequence). V lost 8 bases and J lost 5, with 9 bases in between. In DNA, the CDR3 is TGTGCCAGCGGAAGGAGGGAGACCCAGTACTTC. Translated, it gives CASGRRETQYF.